This T cell receptor (beta chain) was retrieved from a study of T cell repertoires in cytomegalovirus infection. Across the whole study: Shared public TCR beta signatures pointed to both CMV infection and a matching HLA type.

Per germline, CDR1 LGHNA and CDR2 YSLEER. The CDR3 is 16 residues long. Trimming shortened V by 0 bases and J by 2 bases, and 11 bases separated the two germline ends. Each CDR3 protein gets one entry after TCRdb re-called the reads with MiXCR. The sample lists 200,000 to 250,000 distinct CDR3 sequences; 35% to 40% were seen once. Regarding this clonotype: As yet, its antigen is unknown.

The TCR sequence derives from a human donor in good health (CMV status not recorded). Some clones in this sample may be carry-over from other donors' samples. The source material was CD8+ T cells from cultured PBMCs, sampled from culture after CMV antigen stimulation. The chain is built from TRBV4-3 and TRBJ2-4; D is unclear. CDR3 sequence (DNA): TGCGCCAGCAGCCAAGATCCCCGAGTGTCCAAAAACATTCAGTACTTC. Protein sequence: CASSQDPRVSKNIQYF.